Listed below are T cell receptor beta chains from one sample, sequenced in a study of cytomegalovirus exposure and HLA in healthy donors. The table came from immunoSEQ multiplex PCR; TCRdb's copy has only in-frame clones and leaves some out. Here the sample spans around 160,000 clones, almost 80% being singletons. Sequenced input: PBMCs. The receptor set was obtained from a man between 18 and 35 years old in good health and CMV-seropositive. Both conserved end residues are part of each CDR3. Fields, in order: J gene, D gene, clone size, V gene, CDR3 protein, CDR3 DNA. A D gene is named only where the DNA matches it firmly. Size is stated for part of the rows, as once, few or many counts, or as a class when the clone is expanded.

j_gene: TRBJ2-5; d_gene: TRBD1; abundance: few; v_gene: TRBV29-1; CDR3aa: CSVEGVGTVQETQYF; CDR3nt: TGCAGCGTTGAAGGGGTTGGGACAGTCCAAGAGACCCAGTACTTC
j_gene: TRBJ2-7; d_gene: TRBD1; abundance: -; v_gene: TRBV7-9; CDR3aa: CASSLRTGGRSYEQYF; CDR3nt: TGTGCCAGCAGCCTCAGGACAGGGGGAAGATCCTACGAGCAGTACTTC
j_gene: TRBJ1-1; d_gene: TRBD1; abundance: -; v_gene: TRBV6-1; CDR3aa: CASSDRGWNTEAFF; CDR3nt: TGTGCCAGCAGTGACAGGGGGTGGAACACTGAAGCTTTCTTT
j_gene: TRBJ2-7; d_gene: TRBD1; abundance: -; v_gene: TRBV5-1; CDR3aa: CASSHLGGVPGQGRYEQYF; CDR3nt: TGCGCCAGCAGCCACCTAGGCGGAGTCCCGGGACAGGGGAGATACGAGCAGTACTTC
j_gene: TRBJ2-6; d_gene: -; abundance: -; v_gene: TRBV19; CDR3aa: CASRLSSGANVLTF; CDR3nt: TGTGCCAGCCGACTCAGCTCTGGGGCCAACGTCCTGACTTTC
j_gene: TRBJ2-7; d_gene: -; abundance: -; v_gene: TRBV4-1; CDR3aa: CASSLDRPDTLMGEQYF; CDR3nt: TGCGCCAGCAGCCTTGACAGGCCAGACACGTTAATGGGGGAGCAGTACTTC
j_gene: TRBJ2-7; d_gene: -; abundance: -; v_gene: TRBV4-1; CDR3aa: CASSPPGLSYEQYF; CDR3nt: TGCGCCAGCAGCCCCCCAGGCCTCTCCTACGAGCAGTACTTC
j_gene: TRBJ1-2; d_gene: -; abundance: -; v_gene: TRBV28; CDR3aa: CASRLHGQISTF; CDR3nt: TGTGCCAGCAGGCTTCACGGACAGATCTCCACCTTC
j_gene: TRBJ1-2; d_gene: TRBD1; abundance: -; v_gene: TRBV10-3; CDR3aa: CAISERTGRHYGYTF; CDR3nt: TGTGCCATCAGTGAGAGGACAGGGCGTCACTATGGCTACACCTTC
j_gene: TRBJ2-5; d_gene: -; abundance: -; v_gene: TRBV18; CDR3aa: CASSPPGGRETQYF; CDR3nt: TGTGCCAGCTCACCACCCGGGGGACGAGAGACCCAGTACTTC
j_gene: TRBJ1-4; d_gene: -; abundance: -; v_gene: TRBV6-6; CDR3aa: CASRDSYNEKLFF; CDR3nt: TGTGCCAGCAGGGACAGCTATAATGAAAAACTGTTTTTT
j_gene: TRBJ1-1; d_gene: -; abundance: -; v_gene: TRBV19; CDR3aa: CASSISGIMNTEAFF; CDR3nt: TGTGCCAGTAGTATATCAGGGATCATGAACACTGAAGCTTTCTTT
j_gene: TRBJ2-7; d_gene: -; abundance: -; v_gene: TRBV7-2; CDR3aa: CASSLGGGGRYEQYF; CDR3nt: TGTGCCAGCAGCTTAGGAGGGGGGGGCAGGTACGAGCAGTACTTC
j_gene: TRBJ1-2; d_gene: -; abundance: -; v_gene: TRBV7-9; CDR3aa: CASSLGEGIDGYTF; CDR3nt: TGTGCCAGCAGCCTTGGGGAGGGTATCGATGGCTACACCTTC
j_gene: TRBJ1-5; d_gene: -; abundance: -; v_gene: TRBV19; CDR3aa: CASSIGVGGALQPQHF; CDR3nt: TGTGCCAGTAGTATTGGTGTGGGGGGGGCCTTGCAGCCCCAGCATTTT
j_gene: TRBJ1-2; d_gene: -; abundance: few; v_gene: TRBV28; CDR3aa: CASSRTVSNYGYTF; CDR3nt: TGTGCCAGCAGTAGGACTGTTTCTAACTATGGCTACACCTTC
j_gene: TRBJ2-7; d_gene: TRBD2; abundance: -; v_gene: TRBV2; CDR3aa: CASSEAVGGIYEQYF; CDR3nt: TGTGCCAGCAGTGAAGCTGTGGGGGGGATCTACGAGCAGTACTTC
j_gene: TRBJ1-1; d_gene: -; abundance: -; v_gene: TRBV11-2; CDR3aa: CASSDGGGQVLNTEAFF; CDR3nt: TGTGCCAGCAGCGACGGAGGAGGGCAGGTCTTGAACACTGAAGCTTTCTTT
j_gene: TRBJ2-5; d_gene: TRBD2; abundance: -; v_gene: TRBV28; CDR3aa: CASRPLAGDKTQYF; CDR3nt: TGTGCCAGCAGGCCTCTAGCGGGAGACAAGACCCAGTACTTC
j_gene: TRBJ2-3; d_gene: -; abundance: -; v_gene: TRBV28; CDR3aa: CATGADTQYF; CDR3nt: TGTGCCACCGGAGCAGATACGCAGTATTTT
j_gene: TRBJ1-2; d_gene: -; abundance: -; v_gene: TRBV9; CDR3aa: CASSPSGAYGYTF; CDR3nt: TGTGCCAGCAGCCCTTCAGGGGCCTATGGCTACACCTTC
j_gene: TRBJ1-1; d_gene: -; abundance: once; v_gene: TRBV5-5; CDR3aa: CARTTGTRHMNTEAFF; CDR3nt: TGTGCCAGGACAACCGGGACAAGGCACATGAACACTGAAGCTTTCTTT
j_gene: TRBJ2-7; d_gene: -; abundance: few; v_gene: TRBV7-2; CDR3aa: CASSDWDFEQYF; CDR3nt: TGTGCCAGCAGCGACTGGGACTTCGAGCAGTACTTC
j_gene: TRBJ1-5; d_gene: -; abundance: -; v_gene: TRBV6-1; CDR3aa: CASSLPGSNQPQHF; CDR3nt: TGTGCCAGCAGTCTTCCAGGTAGCAATCAGCCCCAGCATTTT
j_gene: TRBJ2-2; d_gene: -; abundance: -; v_gene: TRBV5-4; CDR3aa: CASSLGVRQNTGELFF; CDR3nt: TGTGCCAGCAGCTTGGGAGTCAGGCAGAACACCGGGGAGCTGTTTTTT
j_gene: TRBJ1-2; d_gene: TRBD1; abundance: -; v_gene: TRBV2; CDR3aa: CASSGETGNGYTF; CDR3nt: TGTGCCAGCAGTGGGGAGACAGGGAATGGCTACACCTTC
j_gene: TRBJ1-2; d_gene: -; abundance: few; v_gene: TRBV2; CDR3aa: CASSYHTAGYGYTF; CDR3nt: TGTGCCAGCAGTTACCACACAGCCGGCTATGGCTACACCTTC
j_gene: TRBJ2-7; d_gene: TRBD1; abundance: few; v_gene: TRBV5-1; CDR3aa: CASSFGTGNNEQYF; CDR3nt: TGCGCCAGCAGCTTCGGGACAGGGAATAACGAGCAGTACTTC
j_gene: TRBJ1-1; d_gene: TRBD1; abundance: -; v_gene: TRBV28; CDR3aa: CASTGGPLGAFF; CDR3nt: TGTGCCAGTACAGGGGGGCCGCTCGGGGCTTTCTTT
j_gene: TRBJ2-2; d_gene: TRBD2; abundance: once; v_gene: TRBV18; CDR3aa: CASSLGLAGASGELFF; CDR3nt: TGTGCCAGCTCCCTCGGACTAGCGGGAGCGTCCGGGGAGCTGTTTTTT
j_gene: TRBJ1-2; d_gene: TRBD1; abundance: once; v_gene: TRBV9; CDR3aa: CASSGPGGGYTF; CDR3nt: TGTGCCAGCAGCGGGCCAGGGGGAGGCTACACCTTC
j_gene: TRBJ1-4; d_gene: -; abundance: few; v_gene: TRBV18; CDR3aa: CASSRSPVSYTRREGDEKLFF; CDR3nt: TGTGCCAGCTCACGGTCCCCGGTTTCCTACACAAGGAGAGAGGGGGATGAAAAACTGTTTTTT
j_gene: TRBJ2-3; d_gene: -; abundance: -; v_gene: TRBV6-5; CDR3aa: CASWRGRAADTQYF; CDR3nt: TGTGCCAGCTGGAGGGGGAGGGCCGCAGATACGCAGTATTTT
j_gene: TRBJ2-3; d_gene: -; abundance: -; v_gene: TRBV10-3; CDR3aa: CAIAGPGGVDTQYF; CDR3nt: TGTGCCATCGCGGGGCCAGGCGGTGTAGATACGCAGTATTTT
j_gene: TRBJ2-7; d_gene: TRBD1; abundance: -; v_gene: TRBV27; CDR3aa: CASSLQGVGEQYF; CDR3nt: TGTGCCAGCAGTTTGCAGGGGGTTGGCGAGCAGTACTTC
j_gene: TRBJ2-7; d_gene: TRBD2; abundance: -; v_gene: TRBV6-5; CDR3aa: CASTQTSGSYEQYF; CDR3nt: TGTGCCAGCACCCAGACTAGCGGGAGCTACGAGCAGTACTTC
j_gene: TRBJ1-1; d_gene: -; abundance: -; v_gene: TRBV6-5; CDR3aa: CASSYYTGRSEAFF; CDR3nt: TGTGCCAGCAGTTACTATACAGGGCGGAGTGAAGCTTTCTTT
j_gene: TRBJ2-3; d_gene: TRBD2; abundance: -; v_gene: TRBV5-1; CDR3aa: CASSIGTSGSTDTQYF; CDR3nt: TGCGCCAGCAGCATAGGGACTAGCGGGAGCACAGATACGCAGTATTTT
j_gene: TRBJ1-1; d_gene: -; abundance: -; v_gene: TRBV29-1; CDR3aa: CSVLQGVNTEAFF; CDR3nt: TGCAGCGTTCTACAGGGCGTGAACACTGAAGCTTTCTTT
j_gene: TRBJ2-7; d_gene: TRBD2; abundance: -; v_gene: TRBV18; CDR3aa: CASWGGEDYEQYF; CDR3nt: TGTGCCAGCTGGGGGGGGGAGGACTACGAGCAGTACTTC
j_gene: TRBJ2-4; d_gene: -; abundance: -; v_gene: TRBV5-1; CDR3aa: CASSLSGVMDIQYF; CDR3nt: TGCGCCAGCAGCTTGTCGGGAGTAATGGACATTCAGTACTTC
j_gene: TRBJ1-5; d_gene: -; abundance: -; v_gene: TRBV28; CDR3aa: CASSLYGEGSNQPQHF; CDR3nt: TGTGCCAGCAGTTTATATGGGGAGGGGAGCAATCAGCCCCAGCATTTT
j_gene: TRBJ2-4; d_gene: -; abundance: few; v_gene: TRBV7-9; CDR3aa: CASSLGAGLAKNIQYF; CDR3nt: TGTGCCAGCAGCTTAGGGGCGGGACTAGCCAAAAACATTCAGTACTTC
j_gene: TRBJ2-3; d_gene: -; abundance: -; v_gene: TRBV19; CDR3aa: CASSAQTGDTQYF; CDR3nt: TGTGCCAGTAGTGCTCAAACCGGAGATACGCAGTATTTT
j_gene: TRBJ2-7; d_gene: TRBD1; abundance: -; v_gene: TRBV5-1; CDR3aa: CASSQGQGDYEQYF; CDR3nt: TGCGCCAGCAGCCAGGGACAGGGAGACTACGAGCAGTACTTC
j_gene: TRBJ2-1; d_gene: TRBD2; abundance: -; v_gene: TRBV5-1; CDR3aa: CASSPYGLAANYNEQFF; CDR3nt: TGCGCCAGCAGCCCGTATGGACTAGCGGCGAACTACAATGAGCAGTTCTTC
j_gene: TRBJ2-7; d_gene: -; abundance: -; v_gene: TRBV19; CDR3aa: CASTPRAGAGEQYF; CDR3nt: TGTGCCAGTACCCCCCGGGCGGGGGCTGGCGAGCAGTACTTC
j_gene: TRBJ1-3; d_gene: TRBD1; abundance: -; v_gene: TRBV7-2; CDR3aa: CASSTATGSGNTIYF; CDR3nt: TGTGCCAGCAGCACCGCGACAGGGTCTGGAAACACCATATATTTT
j_gene: TRBJ2-7; d_gene: TRBD1; abundance: -; v_gene: TRBV5-1; CDR3aa: CASSLFGDRGHEQYF; CDR3nt: TGCGCCAGCAGCTTGTTCGGGGACAGGGGACACGAGCAGTACTTC
j_gene: TRBJ1-1; d_gene: TRBD1; abundance: -; v_gene: TRBV18; CDR3aa: CASSPGQGITEAFF; CDR3nt: TGTGCCAGCTCACCGGGACAGGGAATTACTGAAGCTTTCTTT
j_gene: TRBJ2-7; d_gene: TRBD1; abundance: -; v_gene: TRBV4-1; CDR3aa: CASSPNGGQGDSYEQYF; CDR3nt: TGCGCCAGCAGCCCCAACGGTGGACAGGGAGATTCCTACGAGCAGTACTTC
j_gene: TRBJ2-1; d_gene: TRBD2; abundance: -; v_gene: TRBV9; CDR3aa: CASSVLREKNEQFF; CDR3nt: TGTGCCAGCAGCGTCTTGCGGGAGAAGAATGAGCAGTTCTTC
j_gene: TRBJ2-7; d_gene: -; abundance: -; v_gene: TRBV25-1; CDR3aa: CASSELGGEQYF; CDR3nt: TGTGCCAGCAGTGAATTGGGGGGCGAGCAGTACTTC
j_gene: TRBJ2-1; d_gene: TRBD2; abundance: -; v_gene: TRBV5-1; CDR3aa: CASSPNTGTSGRNEQFF; CDR3nt: TGCGCCAGCAGCCCGAACACCGGGACTAGCGGGCGCAATGAGCAGTTCTTC
j_gene: TRBJ2-1; d_gene: TRBD2; abundance: few; v_gene: TRBV6-5; CDR3aa: CASSYVSGRTPRQFF; CDR3nt: TGTGCCAGCAGTTATGTTAGCGGGAGGACCCCCCGGCAGTTCTTC
j_gene: TRBJ1-2; d_gene: -; abundance: -; v_gene: TRBV2; CDR3aa: CASSEGGGRGYGYTF; CDR3nt: TGTGCCAGCAGTGAAGGAGGAGGCAGGGGTTACGGCTACACCTTC
j_gene: TRBJ2-3; d_gene: TRBD2; abundance: -; v_gene: TRBV28; CDR3aa: CASSSRLAGVDTQYF; CDR3nt: TGTGCCAGCAGTTCAAGACTAGCGGGAGTGGATACGCAGTATTTT
j_gene: TRBJ2-7; d_gene: TRBD2; abundance: -; v_gene: TRBV28; CDR3aa: CASSLKYRASGANYEQYF; CDR3nt: TGTGCCAGCAGTTTAAAATATAGGGCTAGCGGGGCGAACTACGAGCAGTACTTC
j_gene: TRBJ2-7; d_gene: -; abundance: -; v_gene: TRBV29-1; CDR3aa: CSVGTGLREQYF; CDR3nt: TGCAGCGTTGGCACAGGTCTCCGCGAGCAGTACTTC